This record looks at one T cell receptor beta chain sequence and its context. The sample is drawn from a study of shared clonotypes between healthy human individuals. Clones were read by immunoSEQ multiplex PCR, and TCRdb kept only the in-frame ones, dropping some. In the table there are about 2.4 million clones, 80% to 95% of which are singletons. Partitioning of CD4+ cells yielded a CD45RA+ naive subset and a CD45RA-negative memory subset. The receptor was derived from a man between 18 and 29 years old in good health. Some clones in this sample may be carry-over from other donors' samples. The sample consisted of naive CD4+ T cells from PBMCs. Subset described: CD45RA+ positively selected.

CDR3 sequence reads: CASSLSSRATQYF. The CDR3 DNA follows: TGTGCCAGCAGCCTATCCAGTAGGGCTACGCAGTATTTT. This sequence joins TRBV7-3 and TRBJ2-3; D remains unclear. The CDR3 loop spans 13 amino acids. Between the trimmed V and J ends, which lost 5 bases and 8 bases, there was a span of 14 bases. Germline values: CDR1 SGHTA, CDR2 FQGTGA.